The rows below give T cell receptor beta chains drawn from one sample of a study of T-cell memory formation after mild COVID-19. From the 5' RACE reads, TCRdb called clonotypes with MiXCR, one entry per CDR3 protein. The profile covers about 100,000 distinct CDR3 sequences, with 11% appearing a single time and about 40% taken by the ten largest. The material sequenced was PBMCs or a T cell subset sorted from them (not recorded which). The receptors here all came from a man aged 18 to 30 who had mild COVID-19 (a few samples of this study predate the infection). Cell type and time point are not known. The CDR3 runs from the conserved cysteine through the conserved F or W. The order of the fields is D gene, clone size, V gene, J gene, CDR3 DNA, CDR3 protein. The D gene is left open where the match is weak. Only part of the rows carry a size: once, few, many, or a class if the clone is expanded.

d_gene: NA
abundance: few
v_gene: TRBV27
j_gene: TRBJ1-5
CDR3nt: TGTGCCAGCAGTTTATCGGGGGGGCCCCAGCATTTT
CDR3aa: CASSLSGGPQHF

d_gene: TRBD1
abundance: few
v_gene: TRBV27
j_gene: TRBJ2-7
CDR3nt: TGTGCCAGCAGTTACGGGACAGGGCACTACGAGCAGTACTTC
CDR3aa: CASSYGTGHYEQYF

d_gene: NA
abundance: NA
v_gene: TRBV12-3/TRBV12-4
j_gene: TRBJ1-5
CDR3nt: TGTGCCAGCAGTCCTACGGTGGGGGGCAATCAGCCCCAGCATTTT
CDR3aa: CASSPTVGGNQPQHF

d_gene: NA
abundance: NA
v_gene: TRBV7-3
j_gene: TRBJ2-3
CDR3nt: TGTGCCAGCAGCTCCGACCTCCTTACGCAGTATTTT
CDR3aa: CASSSDLLTQYF

d_gene: NA
abundance: few
v_gene: TRBV2
j_gene: TRBJ2-5
CDR3nt: TGTGCCAGCAGGACCCCACGTGGCGCCATGGAAGAGACCCAGTACTTC
CDR3aa: CASRTPRGAMEETQYF

d_gene: NA
abundance: few
v_gene: TRBV11-2
j_gene: TRBJ1-2
CDR3nt: TGTGCCAGCAGCTTAGTTGGAGGGCTCTATGGCTACACCTTC
CDR3aa: CASSLVGGLYGYTF

d_gene: TRBD2
abundance: NA
v_gene: TRBV4-3
j_gene: TRBJ2-4
CDR3nt: TGCGCCAGCAGCCAAGATTCGAGCGGCGGGGGGAACATTCAGTACTTC
CDR3aa: CASSQDSSGGGNIQYF

d_gene: NA
abundance: NA
v_gene: TRBV3-1
j_gene: TRBJ1-5
CDR3nt: TGTGCCAGCACTGTGGGAAGCGGGCAGCCCCAGCATTTT
CDR3aa: CASTVGSGQPQHF

d_gene: TRBD1
abundance: NA
v_gene: TRBV28
j_gene: TRBJ1-5
CDR3nt: TGTGCCAGCAGTTTACCCGGACAGGTCTGGTATAGCAATCAGCCCCAGCATTTT
CDR3aa: CASSLPGQVWYSNQPQHF

d_gene: TRBD1
abundance: few
v_gene: TRBV28
j_gene: TRBJ2-2
CDR3nt: TGTGCCAGCAGCTTAACAGGGGCCACCGGGGAGCTGTTTTTT
CDR3aa: CASSLTGATGELFF

d_gene: NA
abundance: NA
v_gene: TRBV15
j_gene: TRBJ2-1
CDR3nt: TGTGCCACCAGCAGAGATATTGGAAATGAGCAGTTCTTC
CDR3aa: CATSRDIGNEQFF

d_gene: NA
abundance: NA
v_gene: TRBV6-5
j_gene: TRBJ2-1
CDR3nt: TGTGCCAGCACCTTTAGCAATGAGCAGTTCTTC
CDR3aa: CASTFSNEQFF

d_gene: NA
abundance: few
v_gene: TRBV7-2
j_gene: TRBJ1-1
CDR3nt: TGTGCCAGCAGCCCCCCCACTTGGTCCACTGAAGCTTTCTTT
CDR3aa: CASSPPTWSTEAFF

d_gene: TRBD1
abundance: many
v_gene: TRBV7-9
j_gene: TRBJ2-5
CDR3nt: TGTGCCAGCATCCCTACAGGGGGCGTGGAGACCCAGTACTTC
CDR3aa: CASIPTGGVETQYF

d_gene: NA
abundance: many
v_gene: TRBV29-1
j_gene: TRBJ2-5
CDR3nt: TGCAGCGTACAGGGCCAGCAAGAGACCCAGTACTTC
CDR3aa: CSVQGQQETQYF

d_gene: NA
abundance: few
v_gene: TRBV10-3
j_gene: TRBJ1-1
CDR3nt: TGTGCCATCTTGAAGAGCCCCAGGGACACTGAAGCTTTCTTT
CDR3aa: CAILKSPRDTEAFF

d_gene: TRBD1
abundance: NA
v_gene: TRBV20-1
j_gene: TRBJ1-2
CDR3nt: TGCAGTGCTAGAGAGGGGCGACAGGGATGGAGTGGCTACACCTTC
CDR3aa: CSAREGRQGWSGYTF

d_gene: NA
abundance: many
v_gene: TRBV7-9
j_gene: TRBJ2-7
CDR3nt: TGTGCCAGCAGCGATGCTAGAAACGAGCAGTACTTC
CDR3aa: CASSDARNEQYF

d_gene: NA
abundance: few
v_gene: TRBV4-1
j_gene: TRBJ1-5
CDR3nt: TGCGCCAGCAGCTTACAGCCGGATAGCAATCAGCCCCAGCATTTT
CDR3aa: CASSLQPDSNQPQHF

d_gene: NA
abundance: many
v_gene: TRBV7-9
j_gene: TRBJ2-1
CDR3nt: TGTGCCAGCGTCCCGGGGTCCTACAATGAGCAGTTCTTC
CDR3aa: CASVPGSYNEQFF

d_gene: NA
abundance: few
v_gene: TRBV7-9
j_gene: TRBJ2-7
CDR3nt: TGTGCCAGCAGCCTTACAGGTTCCTACTCCTACGAGCAGTACTTC
CDR3aa: CASSLTGSYSYEQYF

d_gene: NA
abundance: NA
v_gene: TRBV11-2
j_gene: TRBJ2-5
CDR3nt: TGTGCCAGCAGCGAAGGTCAGGGGTTAGGTGGGACCCAGTACTTC
CDR3aa: CASSEGQGLGGTQYF

d_gene: NA
abundance: many
v_gene: TRBV5-1
j_gene: TRBJ2-1
CDR3nt: TGCGCCAGCAGAGTCGGGGGTCCCTACAATGAGCAGTTCTTC
CDR3aa: CASRVGGPYNEQFF

d_gene: NA
abundance: many
v_gene: TRBV2
j_gene: TRBJ2-3
CDR3nt: TGTGCCAGCAGTGCGGGGGTCTCCACAGATACGCAGTATTTT
CDR3aa: CASSAGVSTDTQYF

d_gene: TRBD2
abundance: few
v_gene: TRBV27
j_gene: TRBJ2-7
CDR3nt: TGTGCCAGCATGTCGGGGGGCGAGCAGTACTTC
CDR3aa: CASMSGGEQYF

d_gene: NA
abundance: NA
v_gene: TRBV6-4
j_gene: TRBJ2-1
CDR3nt: TGTGCCAGCAGTACTAAGGTCTACAATGAGCAGTTCTTC
CDR3aa: CASSTKVYNEQFF

d_gene: NA
abundance: few
v_gene: TRBV4-1
j_gene: TRBJ1-2
CDR3nt: TGCGCCAGCAGCTATGGAGAGACACAAGTTGGGAATGGCTACACCTTC
CDR3aa: CASSYGETQVGNGYTF

d_gene: NA
abundance: NA
v_gene: TRBV27
j_gene: TRBJ2-2
CDR3nt: TGTGCCAGCAGTAGGGGGGAGATAGCCGGGGAGCTGTTTTTT
CDR3aa: CASSRGEIAGELFF

d_gene: NA
abundance: NA
v_gene: TRBV11-2
j_gene: TRBJ1-2
CDR3nt: TGTGCCAGCTCGACCGGAGGATCCATCTATGGCTACACCTTC
CDR3aa: CASSTGGSIYGYTF

d_gene: NA
abundance: NA
v_gene: TRBV5-1
j_gene: TRBJ2-7
CDR3nt: TGCGCCAGCAGCTTGTTGCGGACCAAATCCTACGAGCAGTACTTC
CDR3aa: CASSLLRTKSYEQYF

d_gene: NA
abundance: NA
v_gene: TRBV24-1
j_gene: TRBJ2-5
CDR3nt: TGTGCCACCAGTGATTCCACCAGAGGGCCGGAGACCCAGTACTTC
CDR3aa: CATSDSTRGPETQYF

d_gene: TRBD1
abundance: NA
v_gene: TRBV7-9
j_gene: TRBJ1-1
CDR3nt: TGTGCCAGCAGCCATCTTACAGGGGGCGCGGAAGCTTTCTTT
CDR3aa: CASSHLTGGAEAFF

d_gene: NA
abundance: NA
v_gene: TRBV12-3/TRBV12-4
j_gene: TRBJ1-5
CDR3nt: TGTGCCAGCAGTTCCGTATGGGAAGACAATCAGCCCCAGCATTTT
CDR3aa: CASSSVWEDNQPQHF

d_gene: TRBD1
abundance: few
v_gene: TRBV12-3/TRBV12-4
j_gene: TRBJ1-2
CDR3nt: TGTGCCAGCAGAAACCCCAGGGGGCTAATCTATGGCTACACCTTC
CDR3aa: CASRNPRGLIYGYTF

d_gene: NA
abundance: many
v_gene: TRBV6-5
j_gene: TRBJ2-1
CDR3nt: TGTGCCAGCAGTTACAGCCGACTTGGGGGCAATGAGCAGTTCTTC
CDR3aa: CASSYSRLGGNEQFF

d_gene: NA
abundance: few
v_gene: TRBV10-2
j_gene: TRBJ2-3
CDR3nt: TGCGCCAGCGACTCCTCAGGGGCAGATACGCAGTATTTT
CDR3aa: CASDSSGADTQYF

d_gene: TRBD2
abundance: NA
v_gene: TRBV4-2
j_gene: TRBJ2-1
CDR3nt: TGTGCCAGCAGCCAAGATGGGCGGGAGACGTACAATGAGCAGTTCTTC
CDR3aa: CASSQDGRETYNEQFF

d_gene: NA
abundance: few
v_gene: TRBV7-8
j_gene: TRBJ2-5
CDR3nt: TGTGCCAGCAGCTTAGGGGGAGGTCTTATTGTAGAGACCCAGTACTTC
CDR3aa: CASSLGGGLIVETQYF

d_gene: TRBD1
abundance: NA
v_gene: TRBV28
j_gene: TRBJ2-2
CDR3nt: TGTGCCAGCAGCCCGAACCGATCAAAGGGACAGGGTCTCCGGGAGCTGTTTTTT
CDR3aa: CASSPNRSKGQGLRELFF